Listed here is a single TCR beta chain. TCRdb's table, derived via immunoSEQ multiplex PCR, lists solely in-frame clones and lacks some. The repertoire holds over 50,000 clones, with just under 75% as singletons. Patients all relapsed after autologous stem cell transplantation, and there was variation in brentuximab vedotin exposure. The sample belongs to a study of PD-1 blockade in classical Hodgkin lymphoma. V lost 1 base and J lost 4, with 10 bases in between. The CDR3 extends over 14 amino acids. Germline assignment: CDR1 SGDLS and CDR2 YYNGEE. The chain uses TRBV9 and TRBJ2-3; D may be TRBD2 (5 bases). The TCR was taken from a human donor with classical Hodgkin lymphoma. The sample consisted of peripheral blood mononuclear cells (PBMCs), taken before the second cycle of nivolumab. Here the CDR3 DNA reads TGTGCCAGCAGCGTAAGAGGGCCCGCAGATACGCAGTATTTT. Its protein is CASSVRGPADTQYF.